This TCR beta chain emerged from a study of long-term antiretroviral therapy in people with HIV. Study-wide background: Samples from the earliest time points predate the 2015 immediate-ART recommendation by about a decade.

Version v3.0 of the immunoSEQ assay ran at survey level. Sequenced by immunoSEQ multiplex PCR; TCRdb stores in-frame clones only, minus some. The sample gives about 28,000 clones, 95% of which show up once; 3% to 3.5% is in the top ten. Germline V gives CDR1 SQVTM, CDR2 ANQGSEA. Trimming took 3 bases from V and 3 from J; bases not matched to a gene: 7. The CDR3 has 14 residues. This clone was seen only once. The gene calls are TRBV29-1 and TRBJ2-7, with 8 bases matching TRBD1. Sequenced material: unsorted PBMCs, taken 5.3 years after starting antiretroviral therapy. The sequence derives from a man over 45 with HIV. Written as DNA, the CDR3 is TGCAGCGTTGAGAACACGGACAGGGTCTACGAGCAGTACTTC. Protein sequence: CSVENTDRVYEQYF.